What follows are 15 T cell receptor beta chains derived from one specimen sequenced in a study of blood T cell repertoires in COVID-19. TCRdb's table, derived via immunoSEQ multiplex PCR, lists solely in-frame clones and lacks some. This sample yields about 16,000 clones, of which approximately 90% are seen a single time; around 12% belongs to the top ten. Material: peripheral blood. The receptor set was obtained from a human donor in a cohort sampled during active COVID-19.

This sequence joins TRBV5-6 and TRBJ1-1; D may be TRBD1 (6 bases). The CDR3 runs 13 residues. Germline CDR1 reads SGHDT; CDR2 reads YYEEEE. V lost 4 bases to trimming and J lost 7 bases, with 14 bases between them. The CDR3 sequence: CASSKPGTSEAFF. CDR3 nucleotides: TGTGCCAGCAGCAAACCCGGGACAAGTGAAGCTTTCTTT. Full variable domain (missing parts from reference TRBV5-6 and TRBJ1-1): DAGVTQSPTHLIKTRGQQVTLRCSPKSGHDTVSWYQQALGQGPQFIFQYYEEEERQRGNFPDRFSGHQFPNYSSELNVNALLLGDSALYLCASSKPGTSEAFFGQGTRLTVV.

In nucleotides, the CDR3 is TGCGCCAGCAGCCAAGGGAGAGGTGACGAGCAGTACTTC. Translation: CASSQGRGDEQYF. The chain employs TRBV4-1 and TRBJ2-7; no clear D gene. Germline CDR1 and CDR2: MGHRA and YSYEKL. This CDR3 comprises 13 residues. The V end was cut by 1 base, the J end by 5 bases, with 9 bases between.

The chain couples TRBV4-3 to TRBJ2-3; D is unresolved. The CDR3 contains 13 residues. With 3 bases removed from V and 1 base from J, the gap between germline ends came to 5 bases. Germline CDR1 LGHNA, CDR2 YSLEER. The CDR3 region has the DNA TGCGCCAGCAGCCACCAGGGCACAGATACGCAGTATTTT. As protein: CASSHQGTDTQYF.

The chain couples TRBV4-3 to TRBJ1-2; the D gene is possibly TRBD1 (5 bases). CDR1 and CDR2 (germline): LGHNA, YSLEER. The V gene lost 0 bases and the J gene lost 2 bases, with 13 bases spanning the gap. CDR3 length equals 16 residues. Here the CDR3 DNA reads TGCGCCAGCAGCCAAGATGGAACAGGTGGAAACTATGGCTACACCTTC. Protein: CASSQDGTGGNYGYTF.

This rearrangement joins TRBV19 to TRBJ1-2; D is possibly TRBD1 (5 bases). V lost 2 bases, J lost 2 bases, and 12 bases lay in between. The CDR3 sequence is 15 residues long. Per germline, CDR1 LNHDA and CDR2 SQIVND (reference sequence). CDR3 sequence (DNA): TGTGCCAGTAGTATACAGGGTAGGACCAACTATGGCTACACCTTC. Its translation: CASSIQGRTNYGYTF.

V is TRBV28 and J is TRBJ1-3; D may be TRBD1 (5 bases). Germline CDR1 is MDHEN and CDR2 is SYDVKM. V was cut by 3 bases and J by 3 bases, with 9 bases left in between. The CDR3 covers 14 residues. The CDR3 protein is CASSLQGGGNTIYF. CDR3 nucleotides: TGTGCCAGCAGTTTGCAGGGAGGTGGAAACACCATATATTTT.

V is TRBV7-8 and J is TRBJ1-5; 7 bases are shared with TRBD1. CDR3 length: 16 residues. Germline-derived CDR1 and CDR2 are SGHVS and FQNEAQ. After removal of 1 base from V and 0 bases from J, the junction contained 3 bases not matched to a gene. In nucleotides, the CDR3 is TGTGCCAGCAGCTTAGAGGGGGCCTATAGCAATCAGCCCCAGCATTTT. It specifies CASSLEGAYSNQPQHF. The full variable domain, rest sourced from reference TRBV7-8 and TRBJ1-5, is GAGVSQSPRYKVAKRGQDVALRCDPISGHVSLFWYQQALGQGPEFLTYFQNEAQLDKSGLPSDRFFAERPEGSVSTLKIQRTQQEDSAVYLCASSLEGAYSNQPQHFGDGTRLSIL.

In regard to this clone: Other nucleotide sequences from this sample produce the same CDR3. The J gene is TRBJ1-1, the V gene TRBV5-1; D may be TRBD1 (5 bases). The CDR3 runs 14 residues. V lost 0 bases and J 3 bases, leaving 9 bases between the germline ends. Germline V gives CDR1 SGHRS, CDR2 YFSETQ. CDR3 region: CASSLGRGDTEAFF. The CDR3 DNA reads TGCGCCAGCAGCTTGGGTCGGGGGGACACTGAAGCTTTCTTT.

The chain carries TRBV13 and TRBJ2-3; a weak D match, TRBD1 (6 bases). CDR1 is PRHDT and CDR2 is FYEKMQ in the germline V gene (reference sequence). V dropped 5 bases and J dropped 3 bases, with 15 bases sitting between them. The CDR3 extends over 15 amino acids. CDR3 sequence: CASSKYTTGTDTQYF. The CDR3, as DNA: TGTGCCAGCAGCAAGTACACCACAGGGACAGATACGCAGTATTTT. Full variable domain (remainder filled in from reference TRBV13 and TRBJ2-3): AAGVIQSPRHLIKEKRETATLKCYPIPRHDTVYWYQQGPGQDPQFLISFYEKMQSDKGSIPDRFSAQQFSDYHSELNMSSLELGDSALYFCASSKYTTGTDTQYFGPGTRLTVL.

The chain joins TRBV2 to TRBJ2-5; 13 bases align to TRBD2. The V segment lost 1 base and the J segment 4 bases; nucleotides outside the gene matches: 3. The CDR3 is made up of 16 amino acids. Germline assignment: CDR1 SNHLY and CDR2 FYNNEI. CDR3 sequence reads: CASSEGTSGGGETQYF. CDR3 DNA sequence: TGTGCCAGCAGTGAAGGGACTAGCGGGGGAGGAGAGACCCAGTACTTC.

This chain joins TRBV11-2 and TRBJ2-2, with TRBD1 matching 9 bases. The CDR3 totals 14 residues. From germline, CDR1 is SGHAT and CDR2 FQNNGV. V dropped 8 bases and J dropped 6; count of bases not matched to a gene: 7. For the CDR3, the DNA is TGTGCCAGCGTCCGGGACAGGGCCGCCGGGGAGCTGTTTTTT. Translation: CASVRDRAAGELFF.

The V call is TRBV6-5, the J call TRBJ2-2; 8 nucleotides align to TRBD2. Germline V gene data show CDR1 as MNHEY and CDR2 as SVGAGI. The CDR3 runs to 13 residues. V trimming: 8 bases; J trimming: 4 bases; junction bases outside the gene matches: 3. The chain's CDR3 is CASPSGRTGELFF. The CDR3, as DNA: TGTGCCAGCCCTAGCGGGCGCACCGGGGAGCTGTTTTTT.

CDR3 coding DNA: TGTGCCAGCAGTTTTAGAGGGAATTCACCCCTCCACTTT. Translation: CASSFRGNSPLHF. This sequence joins TRBV28 and TRBJ1-6; D is unresolved. Germline V gene sequence: CDR1 MDHEN, CDR2 SYDVKM. This CDR3 comprises 13 residues. V lost 3 bases to trimming and J lost 7 bases, with 7 bases between them.

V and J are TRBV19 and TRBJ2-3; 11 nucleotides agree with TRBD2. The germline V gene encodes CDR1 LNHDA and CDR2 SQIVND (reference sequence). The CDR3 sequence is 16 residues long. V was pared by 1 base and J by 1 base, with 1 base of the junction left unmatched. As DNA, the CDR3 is TGTGCCAGTAGTATAGCACTAGCGGGGGGCACAGATACGCAGTATTTT. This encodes CASSIALAGGTDTQYF. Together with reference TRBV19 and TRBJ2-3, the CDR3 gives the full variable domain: DGGITQSPKYLFRKEGQNVTLSCEQNLNHDAMYWYRQDPGQGLRLIYYSQIVNDFQKGDIAEGYSVSREKKESFPLTVTSAQKNPTAFYLCASSIALAGGTDTQYFGPGTRLTVL.

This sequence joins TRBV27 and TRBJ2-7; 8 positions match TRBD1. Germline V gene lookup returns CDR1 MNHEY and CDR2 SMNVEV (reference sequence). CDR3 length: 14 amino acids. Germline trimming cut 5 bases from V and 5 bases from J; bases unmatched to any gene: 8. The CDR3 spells CASSKAGGIHEQYF. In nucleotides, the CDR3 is TGTGCCAGCAGTAAGGCAGGGGGCATCCACGAGCAGTACTTC.